This TCR beta chain was sequenced in a study of breast tumors, draining lymph nodes, adjacent tissues. Whole-study findings and limits: Data only fit, rather than demonstrated, lymph node origin of most tumor T cells. Most tumor T cells seemingly derive from lymph node, then expand in tumor.

With 6 bases clipped from V and 0 bases from J, the junction kept 5 bases outside the gene matches. The V gene's germline CDR1 is MDHEN and CDR2 SYDVKM. This CDR3 is built from 15 residues. Axillary draining lymph nodes of breast cancer patients supplied the node samples. TCRdb reprocessed the multiplex PCR reads with MiXCR, giving one entry per CDR3 protein. This table has around 290,000 distinct CDR3 sequences, over 30% appearing once. This clonotype was seen many times. Its cognate antigen is unknown. The chain has TRBV28 and TRBJ1-5; TRBD1 matches 7 bases. The receptor's source is a female donor with breast cancer. Some clones in this sample may be carry-over from other donors' samples. Sequencing used axillary lymph node tissue. The CDR3 spells CASRGQSYSNQPQHF. CDR3 in DNA: TGTGCCAGCAGGGGACAGTCTTATAGCAATCAGCCCCAGCATTTT.